These T cell receptor beta chains were read from a single sample in a study of blood T cell repertoires in COVID-19. TCRdb keeps only in-frame clones here, not all; method: immunoSEQ multiplex PCR. The sample yields over 15,000 clones, roughly 85% seen once. The material sequenced was peripheral blood. Receptors were obtained from an older man with acute or convalescent COVID-19. Both conserved end residues are part of each CDR3. Each record gives: D gene, J gene, V gene, CDR3 length, CDR3 protein, CDR3 DNA. The D gene is left open where the match is weak.

>NA|TRBJ1-2|TRBV30|13
CAWIWGGADGYTF
TGTGCCTGGATTTGGGGAGGGGCGGATGGCTACACCTTC
>NA|TRBJ2-5|TRBV5-4|14
CASSLVTGQETQYF
TGTGCCAGCAGCTTGGTAACAGGCCAAGAGACCCAGTACTTC
>NA|TRBJ1-2|TRBV9|13
CASSDYGSNGYTF
TGTGCCAGCAGCGATTACGGGTCCAATGGCTACACCTTC
>NA|TRBJ2-3|TRBV9|17
CASSVAQAALSTDTQYF
TGTGCCAGCAGCGTAGCTCAAGCGGCACTAAGCACAGATACGCAGTATTTT
>NA|TRBJ2-2|TRBV6-1|15
CASSDQGGSTGELFF
TGTGCCAGCAGTGATCAGGGGGGTAGCACCGGGGAGCTGTTTTTT
>TRBD2|TRBJ2-7|TRBV10-3|15
CAISESGGGTYEQYF
TGTGCCATCAGTGAGTCCGGCGGGGGGACCTACGAGCAGTACTTC
>NA|TRBJ2-5|TRBV4-2|14
CASSQGTSPETQYF
TGTGCCAGCAGCCAAGGGACAAGTCCAGAGACCCAGTACTTC
>NA|TRBJ2-7|TRBV6-1|14
CASSYADSPYEQYF
TGTGCCAGCAGTTATGCGGACAGTCCCTACGAGCAGTACTTC
>TRBD1|TRBJ1-2|TRBV3-1/TRBV3-2|15
CASSQLSTGGKGYTF
TGTGCCAGCAGCCAACTATCGACAGGGGGCAAGGGCTACACCTTC
>TRBD1|TRBJ2-6|TRBV7-8|16
CAGETGQGRGANVLTF
TGTGCCGGAGAAACGGGACAGGGACGTGGGGCCAACGTCCTGACTTTC
>NA|TRBJ2-1|TRBV7-2|16
CASSLARDITYNEQFF
TGTGCCAGCAGCTTAGCCCGGGACATAACCTACAATGAGCAGTTCTTC